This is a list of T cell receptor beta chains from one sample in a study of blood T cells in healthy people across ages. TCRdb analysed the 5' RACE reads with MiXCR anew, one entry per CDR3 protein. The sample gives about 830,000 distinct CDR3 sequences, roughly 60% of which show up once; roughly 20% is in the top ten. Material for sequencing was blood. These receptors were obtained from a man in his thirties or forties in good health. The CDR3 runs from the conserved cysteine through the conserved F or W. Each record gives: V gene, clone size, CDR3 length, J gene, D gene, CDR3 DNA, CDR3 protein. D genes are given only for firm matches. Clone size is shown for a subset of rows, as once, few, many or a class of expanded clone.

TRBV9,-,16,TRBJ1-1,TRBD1,TGTGCCAGCAGCGTTCAGGGGGGAGGGCTGAACACTGAAGCTTTCTTT,CASSVQGGGLNTEAFF
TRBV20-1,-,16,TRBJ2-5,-,TGCAGTGCTAGAGATCTCCAGGGGGGGGCTGGCAATGAGCAGTACTTC,CSARDLQGGAGNEQYF
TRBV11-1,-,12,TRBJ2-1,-,TGTGCCAGCAGCCCCTCGCTGGGTGAGCAGTTCTTC,CASSPSLGEQFF
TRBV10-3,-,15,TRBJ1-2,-,TGTGCCATCAGTGAGTCCCAGGGCTCTAACTATGGCTACACCTTC,CAISESQGSNYGYTF
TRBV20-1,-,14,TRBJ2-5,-,TGCGGTGCTAGTTCCGGGTTCAGTCAAGAGACCCAGTACTTC,CGASSGFSQETQYF
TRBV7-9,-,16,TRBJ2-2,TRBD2,TGTGCCAGCAGCTTCCCTAGCGGCCTAAACACCGGGGAGCTGTTTTTT,CASSFPSGLNTGELFF
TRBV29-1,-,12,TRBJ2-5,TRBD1,TGCAGCGTTCGGACAGGGAGAGGGACCCAGTACTTC,CSVRTGRGTQYF
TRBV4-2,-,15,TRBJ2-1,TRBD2,TGTGCCAGCAGCCACAAGGCGGGAGGGAACAATGAGCAGTTCTTC,CASSHKAGGNNEQFF
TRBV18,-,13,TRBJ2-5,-,TGTGCCAGCTCACCCGTCGGACAAGAGACCCAGTACTTC,CASSPVGQETQYF
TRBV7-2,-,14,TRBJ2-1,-,TGTGCCAGCAGCCGAAAAGAAACCGGACGACAGCAGTTCTTC,CASSRKETGRQQFF
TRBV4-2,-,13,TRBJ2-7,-,TGTGCCAGCAGCCAAGATCTATTAAGGGAGCAGTACTTC,CASSQDLLREQYF
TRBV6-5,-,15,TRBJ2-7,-,TGTGCCAGCAGTTACTTATCGGCTAGATCCGGCGAGCAGTACTTC,CASSYLSARSGEQYF
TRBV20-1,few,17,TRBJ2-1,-,TGCAGTGCTAGAAGGGACTCGTTATACGGCTCCTACAATGAGCAGTTCTTC,CSARRDSLYGSYNEQFF
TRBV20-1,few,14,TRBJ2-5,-,TGCAGTGCTACGATAGGCCAGGCCCAAGAGACCCAGTACTTC,CSATIGQAQETQYF
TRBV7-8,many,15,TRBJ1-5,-,TGTGCCAGCAGCCTACAAGAGAGTAGCAATCAGCCCCAGCATTTT,CASSLQESSNQPQHF
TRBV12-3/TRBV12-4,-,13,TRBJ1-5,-,TGTGCCAGCAGTCCGGGGAAAAGACAGCCCCAGCATTTT,CASSPGKRQPQHF
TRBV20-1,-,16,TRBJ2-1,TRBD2,TGCAGTGCTAGAGATGAGGGTAGCGGGAGTGTAAATGAGCAGTTCTTC,CSARDEGSGSVNEQFF
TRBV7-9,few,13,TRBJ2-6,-,TGTGCCAGCAGGTGGGCCGGGGCCAACGTCCTGACTTTC,CASRWAGANVLTF